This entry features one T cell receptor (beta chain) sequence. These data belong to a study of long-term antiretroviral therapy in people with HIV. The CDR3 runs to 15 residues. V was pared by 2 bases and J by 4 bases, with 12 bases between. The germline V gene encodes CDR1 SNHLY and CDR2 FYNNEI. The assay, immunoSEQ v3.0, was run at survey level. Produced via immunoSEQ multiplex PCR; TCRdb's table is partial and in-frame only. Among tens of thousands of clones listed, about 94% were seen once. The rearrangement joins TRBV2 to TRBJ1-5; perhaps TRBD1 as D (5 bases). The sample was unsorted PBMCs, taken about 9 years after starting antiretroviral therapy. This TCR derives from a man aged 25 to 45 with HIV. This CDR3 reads CASSEQGPSNQPQHF. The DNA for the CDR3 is TGTGCCAGCAGTGAACAGGGCCCTTCTAATCAGCCCCAGCATTTT.